The 21 T cell receptor beta chains below come from one sample, sequenced in a study of vaccination effects on CD4 cells after COVID-19. Produced via immunoSEQ multiplex PCR; TCRdb's table is partial and in-frame only. The sample yields approximately 74,000 clones, around 70% seen once. For these TCRs, the target antigens are not known. On day 10 of culture, CD4+ T cells were separated out. Subjects were given two BNT162b2 or mRNA-1273 vaccine doses. The specimen was CD4+ T cells from PBMCs cultured without peptide, collected after COVID-19 vaccination. Receptors were obtained from a human donor who received a COVID-19 vaccine.

The rearrangement uses TRBV5-6 and TRBJ1-6; the D is unclear. This CDR3 has 13 amino acids. V gave up 4 bases and J gave up 5 bases, with 7 bases separating them. CDR1 and CDR2 (germline): SGHDT, YYEEEE. The CDR3 here is CASSPSNNSPLHF. The CDR3 region has the DNA TGTGCCAGCAGCCCCTCAAATAATTCACCCCTCCACTTT.

The chain links TRBV5-1 to TRBJ2-1; either TRBD1 or TRBD2 may supply D (5 bases each). The germline V and J ends were trimmed by 5 bases and 7 bases, with 28 bases remaining between them. The CDR3 covers 18 residues. CDR1 and CDR2 (germline): SGHRS, YFSETQ. The CDR3 sequence is CASRLAPGTGLLRNEQFF. In DNA, the CDR3 is TGCGCCAGCAGGTTAGCCCCGGGGACCGGGCTACTCCGGAATGAGCAGTTCTTC.

CDR3 amino acids: CASSTGTGGNEKLFF. For the CDR3, the DNA is TGCGCCAGCAGCACAGGGACAGGCGGTAATGAAAAACTGTTTTTT. V and J are TRBV5-1 and TRBJ1-4, with TRBD1 matching over 8 bases. In germline, CDR1 is SGHRS, CDR2 YFSETQ. The CDR3 consists of 15 residues. V trimming: 4 bases; J trimming: 4 bases; junction bases outside the gene matches: 6.

The CDR3 here is CASSFPSGGFSYNEQFF. The CDR3, as DNA: TGTGCCAGCAGCTTTCCTAGCGGGGGGTTCTCCTACAATGAGCAGTTCTTC. The V call is TRBV7-2, the J call TRBJ2-1; 11 nucleotides agree with TRBD2. The germline CDR1 and CDR2 sequences are SGHTA and FQGNSA. V shed 3 bases and J 0 bases; nucleotides not matched to a gene: 4. This CDR3 is 17 amino acids long.

The rearrangement links TRBV6-2 or TRBV6-3 to TRBJ2-3; possible D gene TRBD1, 5 bases. V lost 4 bases, J lost 9 bases, and 8 bases lay in between. CDR3 length: 11 residues. Germline loops: CDR1 MNHEY, CDR2 SVGEGT. For the CDR3, the DNA is TGTGCCAGCAGTTCGTCAGGGACGCAGTATTTT. This translates into CASSSSGTQYF.

The CDR3 spells CASSYSKGQETQYF. CDR3 bases: TGTGCCAGCAGTTACTCTAAGGGGCAAGAGACCCAGTACTTC. The rearrangement links TRBV6-6 to TRBJ2-5, with D tentatively TRBD1 (5 bases). Trimming took 0 bases from V and 2 from J, leaving 7 bases between them. The CDR3 is 14 residues long. Germline V gene data show CDR1 as MNHNY and CDR2 as SVGAGI (reference sequence).

The rearrangement links TRBV10-3 to TRBJ1-1; D gene uncertain. Looked up from germline, CDR1 is ENHRY and CDR2 is SYGVKD. The CDR3 spans 15 residues. V lost 4 bases, J lost 2 bases, and 14 bases lay in between. Here the CDR3 reads CAISAFGQRNTEAFF. DNA for the CDR3: TGTGCCATCAGTGCCTTTGGGCAGCGAAACACTGAAGCTTTCTTT.

This chain joins TRBV28 and TRBJ2-5; 9 nucleotides align to TRBD2. J lost 5 bases, V lost 10 bases, and 14 bases had no gene match. Germline assignment: CDR1 MDHEN and CDR2 SYDVKM. The CDR3 is made up of 15 amino acids. The CDR3 sequence: CATTRAAGGGETQYF. Here the CDR3 DNA reads TGTGCCACCACCCGCGCAGCGGGGGGTGGGGAGACCCAGTACTTC.

This clone was seen only once. The rearrangement uses TRBV7-8 and TRBJ2-5, with 7 nucleotides matching TRBD1. Germline V lookup: CDR1 SGHVS, CDR2 FQNEAQ. With V trimmed by 0 bases and J by 3 bases, 4 bases remained unmatched. The CDR3 contains 15 residues. The CDR3 sequence: CASSLAPGTEETQYF. DNA for the CDR3: TGTGCCAGCAGCTTAGCGCCCGGGACAGAAGAGACCCAGTACTTC.

V and J are TRBV7-8 and TRBJ1-2; TRBD1 agrees at 7 bases. Germline CDR1 reads SGHVS; CDR2 reads FQNEAQ. The length of the CDR3 is 14 residues. The V gene end was trimmed by 3 bases and the J gene end by 8 bases; junction bases not matched to a gene: 9. CDR3 loop: CASSLLQGSQGYTF. The CDR3 DNA reads TGTGCCAGCAGCTTGTTACAGGGGTCGCAGGGCTACACCTTC.

V is TRBV29-1 and J is TRBJ1-4; D is perhaps TRBD1 (5 bases). Trimming took off 7 bases at V and 7 bases at J, with 16 bases between the two ends. This CDR3 spans 13 amino acids. Germline V lookup: CDR1 SQVTM, CDR2 ANQGSEA. CDR3 sequence: CSARDSWGEKLFF. For the CDR3, the DNA is TGCAGCGCCCGAGACAGTTGGGGTGAAAAACTGTTTTTT.

The rearrangement joins TRBV28 to TRBJ1-4; 8 bases map to TRBD1. The germline V gene encodes CDR1 MDHEN and CDR2 SYDVKM. The CDR3 has 16 residues. V shed 4 bases and J 0 bases; nucleotides not matched to a gene: 4. For the CDR3, the DNA is TGTGCCAGCAGTTCCGACAGGGGTGCAACTAATGAAAAACTGTTTTTT. Translation gives CASSSDRGATNEKLFF.

This chain joins TRBV5-1 and TRBJ2-5, with 7 bases fitting TRBD2. V lost 0 bases, J lost 5 bases, and 7 bases stayed unmatched. Germline assignment: CDR1 SGHRS and CDR2 YFSETQ. This CDR3 is built from 15 residues. As DNA, the CDR3 is TGCGCCAGCAGCTTGGGGGGAGGGTCTGAGGAGACCCAGTACTTC. Its protein product is CASSLGGGSEETQYF. Drawing the rest from reference TRBV5-1 and TRBJ2-5, the complete variable domain is KAGVTQTPRYLIKTRGQQVTLSCSPISGHRSVSWYQQTPGQGLQFLFEYFSETQRNKGNFPGRFSGRQFSNSRSEMNVSTLELGDSALYLCASSLGGGSEETQYFGPGTRLLVL.

This clone has more than one count but fewer than ten. The chain employs TRBV28 and TRBJ2-1; no reliable D call. This CDR3 has 12 residues. Germline V gene lookup returns CDR1 MDHEN and CDR2 SYDVKM. The ends were cut back, 2 bases at V and 10 bases at J, with 9 bases in the middle. The CDR3 here is CASSLRVEEQFF. The CDR3, as DNA: TGTGCCAGCAGTTTAAGGGTTGAAGAGCAGTTCTTC. Using reference TRBV28 and TRBJ2-1 for the parts outside the CDR3, the full variable domain is DVKVTQSSRYLVKRTGEKVFLECVQDMDHENMFWYRQDPGLGLRLIYFSYDVKMKEKGDIPEGYSVSREKKERFSLILESASTNQTSMYLCASSLRVEEQFFGPGTRLTVL.

The CDR3 nucleotides are TGTGCCAGCAGCTTAGAGATACTCCCGGGGGATACGCAGTATTTT. Translated: CASSLEILPGDTQYF. V usage is TRBV7-8 and J usage is TRBJ2-3, with a weak D call TRBD2 (5 bases). Germline CDR1 reads SGHVS; CDR2 reads FQNEAQ. This CDR3 is built from 15 residues. The V and J ends lost 1 base and 6 bases respectively, with 14 bases between them.

The chain is built from TRBV18 and TRBJ2-7; unclear D gene. V shed 4 bases and J shed 2 bases, with 9 bases lying between them. Germline V gene sequence: CDR1 KGHSH, CDR2 LQKENI. The CDR3 is made up of 13 amino acids. CDR3 nucleotides: TGTGCCAGCTCACGGACGGCCACCTACGAGCAGTACGTC. As protein: CASSRTATYEQYV.

The table lists this clone with a few counts. The chain is built from TRBV3-1 (or the pseudogene TRBV3-2) and TRBJ1-5, with D possibly matching TRBD1 (5 bases). V lost 0 bases, J lost 2 bases, and 8 bases lay in between. Germline V gene lookup returns CDR1 LGHDT and CDR2 YNNKEL (reference sequence). The CDR3 loop spans 15 amino acids. CDR3 loop: CASSQEGAGNQPQHF. The CDR3 DNA reads TGTGCCAGCAGCCAAGAAGGGGCGGGCAATCAGCCCCAGCATTTT.

The CDR3 coding sequence is TGCAGCGTTGCTGAGGGAGGGGTCGATCAGCCCCAGCATTTT. The encoded protein is CSVAEGGVDQPQHF. The rearrangement uses TRBV29-1 and TRBJ1-5, with a weak D call TRBD1 (5 bases). Per the germline V gene, CDR1 is SQVTM and CDR2 is ANQGSEA. The CDR3 runs to 14 residues. Trimming shortened V by 4 bases and J by 5 bases, and 15 bases separated the two germline ends.

The rearrangement links TRBV18 to TRBJ1-1; perhaps TRBD1 as D (5 bases). The CDR3 is made up of 12 amino acids. Germline loops: CDR1 KGHSH, CDR2 LQKENI. V lost 3 bases and J 6 bases, leaving 8 bases between the germline ends. This CDR3 is CASSPGTPEAFF. The CDR3 DNA reads as TGTGCCAGCTCACCCGGGACGCCTGAAGCTTTCTTT.

V and J are TRBV29-1 and TRBJ2-3, with D tentatively TRBD1 or TRBD2 (5 bases each). The V end lost 3 bases, the J end lost 7 bases, and 8 bases lay between the germline ends. Germline CDR1 SQVTM, CDR2 ANQGSEA. The CDR3 totals 11 residues. The CDR3 protein is CSVDGGHTQYF. The CDR3 DNA sequence: TGCAGCGTTGATGGGGGACATACGCAGTATTTT.

This clone came up a few times. This chain uses TRBV5-4 with TRBJ1-4; D remains ambiguous. Germline-derived CDR1 and CDR2 are SGHNT and YYREEE (reference sequence). The CDR3 has 18 residues. V was cut by 6 bases and J by 0 bases, with 21 bases left in between. The CDR3, as DNA: TGTGCCAGCACCTCCCGGATGGGTGGCAGAGCAACTAATGAAAAACTGTTTTTT. Translated, it gives CASTSRMGGRATNEKLFF. Together with reference TRBV5-4 and TRBJ1-4, the CDR3 gives the full variable domain: ETGVTQSPTHLIKTRGQQVTLRCSSQSGHNTVSWYQQALGQGPQFIFQYYREEENGRGNFPPRFSGLQFPNYSSELNVNALELDDSALYLCASTSRMGGRATNEKLFFGSGTQLSVL.